A single TCR beta chain is shown here with its context. Its cognate antigen is unknown. The CDR3 runs 15 residues. Germline V gives CDR1 SGHRS, CDR2 YFSETQ. Trimming shortened V by 0 bases and J by 2 bases, and 12 bases separated the two germline ends. The data originate from a study of cytomegalovirus exposure and HLA in healthy donors. Study findings and constraints: A later analysis reported that several of the most significant clusters appeared to be linked to common viral pathogens, among them Epstein-Barr virus.

The PCR was carried out with 60 Vbeta primers and 13 Jbeta primers. Sequencing was performed with immunoSEQ multiplex PCR; in TCRdb, only in-frame clones are kept and a portion is missing. The top ten clones hold 0.2% to 0.25% of a sample with about 110,000 clones, 80% of them seen once. The TCR sequence derives from a man aged 50 to 59 in good health and CMV-seronegative. Sequenced sample: PBMCs. The chain employs TRBV5-1 and TRBJ2-7; D might be TRBD2 (6 bases). Here the CDR3 reads CASSLASRGTYEQYF. CDR3 nucleotide sequence: TGCGCCAGCAGCTTGGCAAGTCGGGGGACCTACGAGCAGTACTTC.